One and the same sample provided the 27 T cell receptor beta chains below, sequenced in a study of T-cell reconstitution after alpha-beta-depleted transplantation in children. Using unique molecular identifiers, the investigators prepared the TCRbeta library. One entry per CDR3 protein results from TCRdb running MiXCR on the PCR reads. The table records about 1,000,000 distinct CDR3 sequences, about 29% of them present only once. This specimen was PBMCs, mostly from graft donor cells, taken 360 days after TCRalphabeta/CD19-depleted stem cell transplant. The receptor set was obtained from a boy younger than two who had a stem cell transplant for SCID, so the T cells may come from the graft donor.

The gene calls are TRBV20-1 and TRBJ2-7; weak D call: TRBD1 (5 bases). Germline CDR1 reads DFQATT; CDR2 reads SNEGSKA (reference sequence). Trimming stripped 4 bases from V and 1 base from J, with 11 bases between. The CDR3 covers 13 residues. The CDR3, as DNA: TGCAGTGCTAACGTCGACAGTTCCTACGAGCAGTACTTC. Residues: CSANVDSSYEQYF.

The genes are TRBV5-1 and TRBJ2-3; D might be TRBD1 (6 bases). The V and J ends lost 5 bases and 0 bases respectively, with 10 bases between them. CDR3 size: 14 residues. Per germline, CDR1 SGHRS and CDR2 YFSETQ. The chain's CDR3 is CASRERGSTDTQYF. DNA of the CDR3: TGCGCCAGCAGAGAGAGGGGGAGCACAGATACGCAGTATTTT.

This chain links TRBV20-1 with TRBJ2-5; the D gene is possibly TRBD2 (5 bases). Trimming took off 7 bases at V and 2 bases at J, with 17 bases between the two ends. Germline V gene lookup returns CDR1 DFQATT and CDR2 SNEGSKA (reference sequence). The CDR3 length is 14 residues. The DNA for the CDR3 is TGCAGTGGCCCGTTAGCGCGGGCACAAGAGACCCAGTACTTC. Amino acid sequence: CSGPLARAQETQYF.

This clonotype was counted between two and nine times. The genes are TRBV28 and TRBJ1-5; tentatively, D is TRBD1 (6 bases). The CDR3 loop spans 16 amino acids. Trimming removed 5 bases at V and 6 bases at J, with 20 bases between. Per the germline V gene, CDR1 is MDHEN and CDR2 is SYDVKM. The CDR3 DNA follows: TGTGCCAGCAGTCCCTCTGCAGGGGCCCCAGGTCAGCCCCAGCATTTT. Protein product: CASSPSAGAPGQPQHF.

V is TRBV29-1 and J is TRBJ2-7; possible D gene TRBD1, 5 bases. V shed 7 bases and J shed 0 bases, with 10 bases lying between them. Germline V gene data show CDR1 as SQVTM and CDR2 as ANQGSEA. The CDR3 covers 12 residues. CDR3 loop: CSGGLHSYEQYF. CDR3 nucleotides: TGCAGCGGGGGCCTCCACTCCTACGAGCAGTACTTC.

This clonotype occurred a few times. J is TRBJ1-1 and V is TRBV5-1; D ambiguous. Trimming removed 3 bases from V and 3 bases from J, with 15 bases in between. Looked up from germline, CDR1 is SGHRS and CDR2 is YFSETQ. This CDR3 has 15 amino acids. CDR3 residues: CASSSRGRRDTEAFF. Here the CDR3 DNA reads TGCGCCAGCAGCTCCCGCGGCAGGAGGGACACTGAAGCTTTCTTT.

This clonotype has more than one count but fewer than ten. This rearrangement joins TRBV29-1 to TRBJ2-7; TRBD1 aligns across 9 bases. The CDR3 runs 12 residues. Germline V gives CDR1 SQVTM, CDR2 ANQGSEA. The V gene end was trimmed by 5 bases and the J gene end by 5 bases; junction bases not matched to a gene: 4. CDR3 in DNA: TGCAGCGTTCACAGGGGGCGAGACGAGCAGTACTTC. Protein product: CSVHRGRDEQYF.

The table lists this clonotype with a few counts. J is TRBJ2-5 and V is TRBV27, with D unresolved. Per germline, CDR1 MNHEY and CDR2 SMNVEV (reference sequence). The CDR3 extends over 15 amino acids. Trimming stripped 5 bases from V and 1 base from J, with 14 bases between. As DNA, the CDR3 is TGTGCCAGCAGTCCATGGATAAATGCCCAAGAGACCCAGTACTTC. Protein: CASSPWINAQETQYF.

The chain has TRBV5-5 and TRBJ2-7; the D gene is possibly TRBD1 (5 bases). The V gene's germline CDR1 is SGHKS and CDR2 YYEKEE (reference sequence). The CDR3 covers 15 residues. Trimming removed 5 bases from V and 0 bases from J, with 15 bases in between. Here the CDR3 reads CASRLNRLISYEQYF. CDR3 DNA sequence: TGTGCCAGCAGGCTAAACAGGTTAATCTCCTACGAGCAGTACTTC.

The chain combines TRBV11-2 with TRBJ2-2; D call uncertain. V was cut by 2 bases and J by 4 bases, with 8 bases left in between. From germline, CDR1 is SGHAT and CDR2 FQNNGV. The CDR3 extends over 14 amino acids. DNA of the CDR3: TGTGCCAGCAGCTTAATCCGGGCCACCGGGGAGCTGTTTTTT. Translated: CASSLIRATGELFF.

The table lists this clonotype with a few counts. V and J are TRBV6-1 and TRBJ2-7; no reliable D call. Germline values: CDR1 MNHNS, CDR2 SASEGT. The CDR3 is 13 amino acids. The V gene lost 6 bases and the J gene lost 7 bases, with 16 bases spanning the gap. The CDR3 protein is CASRRGVLGEQYF. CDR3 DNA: TGTGCCAGCAGACGCGGCGTGCTCGGGGAGCAGTACTTC.

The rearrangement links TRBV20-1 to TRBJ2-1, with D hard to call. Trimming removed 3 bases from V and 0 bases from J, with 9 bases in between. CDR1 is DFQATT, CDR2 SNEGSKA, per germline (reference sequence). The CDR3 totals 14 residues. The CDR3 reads CSASNSPSYNEQFF. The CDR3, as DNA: TGCAGTGCTAGTAACTCACCCTCCTACAATGAGCAGTTCTTC.

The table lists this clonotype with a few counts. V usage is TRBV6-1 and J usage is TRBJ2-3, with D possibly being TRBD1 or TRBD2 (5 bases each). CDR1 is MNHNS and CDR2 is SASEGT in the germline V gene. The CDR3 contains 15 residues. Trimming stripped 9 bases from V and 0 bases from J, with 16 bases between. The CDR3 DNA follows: TGTGCCAGTAGTACATTGGGGGTTAGCACAGATACGCAGTATTTT. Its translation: CASSTLGVSTDTQYF.

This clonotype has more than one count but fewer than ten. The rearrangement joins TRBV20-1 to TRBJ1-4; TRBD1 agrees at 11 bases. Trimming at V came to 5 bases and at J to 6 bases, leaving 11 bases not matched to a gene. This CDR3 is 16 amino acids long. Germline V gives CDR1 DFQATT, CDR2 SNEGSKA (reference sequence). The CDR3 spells CSALQDRGPWDEKLFF. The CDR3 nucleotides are TGCAGTGCTCTTCAGGACAGGGGGCCATGGGATGAAAAACTGTTTTTT.

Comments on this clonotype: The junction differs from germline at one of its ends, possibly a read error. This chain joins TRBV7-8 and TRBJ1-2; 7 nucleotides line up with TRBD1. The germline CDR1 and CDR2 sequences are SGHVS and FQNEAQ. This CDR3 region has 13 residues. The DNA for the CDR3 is TGTGCCAGCAGCTTACGACAGGGATATGACTACACCTTC. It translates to CASSLRQGYDYTF.

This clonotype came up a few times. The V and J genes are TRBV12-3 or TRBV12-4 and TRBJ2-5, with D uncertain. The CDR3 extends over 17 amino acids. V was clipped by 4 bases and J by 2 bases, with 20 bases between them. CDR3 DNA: TGTGCCAGCAGTTATAGGATAGGGTCCAGTATGCAAGAGACCCAGTACTTC. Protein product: CASSYRIGSSMQETQYF.

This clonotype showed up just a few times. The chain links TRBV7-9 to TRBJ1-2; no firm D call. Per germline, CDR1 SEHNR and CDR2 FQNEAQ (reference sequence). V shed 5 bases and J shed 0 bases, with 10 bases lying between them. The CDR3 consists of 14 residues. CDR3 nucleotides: TGTGCCAGCAGCCCCGGCGGGACTAACTATGGCTACACCTTC. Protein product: CASSPGGTNYGYTF.

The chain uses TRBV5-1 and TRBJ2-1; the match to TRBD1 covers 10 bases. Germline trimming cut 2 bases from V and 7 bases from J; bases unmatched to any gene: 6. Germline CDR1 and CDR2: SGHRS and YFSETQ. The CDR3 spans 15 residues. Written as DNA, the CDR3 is TGCGCCAGCAGCTTAGGGACAGGGGTTGGGAATGAGCAGTTCTTC. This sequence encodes CASSLGTGVGNEQFF.

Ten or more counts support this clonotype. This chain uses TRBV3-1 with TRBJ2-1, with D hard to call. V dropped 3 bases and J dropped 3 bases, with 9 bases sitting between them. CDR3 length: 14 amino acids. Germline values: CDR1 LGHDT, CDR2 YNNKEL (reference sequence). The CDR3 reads CASSHKTSYNEQFF. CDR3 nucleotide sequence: TGTGCCAGCAGCCACAAGACGAGCTACAATGAGCAGTTCTTC.

This CDR3 is CASSYVQGSDTQYF. As DNA, the CDR3 is TGTGCCAGCAGTTATGTTCAGGGTTCAGATACGCAGTATTTT. V usage is TRBV12-3 or TRBV12-4 and J usage is TRBJ2-3; D is possibly TRBD1 (5 bases). Trimming removed 4 bases from V and 4 bases from J, with 12 bases in between. This CDR3 spans 14 amino acids.

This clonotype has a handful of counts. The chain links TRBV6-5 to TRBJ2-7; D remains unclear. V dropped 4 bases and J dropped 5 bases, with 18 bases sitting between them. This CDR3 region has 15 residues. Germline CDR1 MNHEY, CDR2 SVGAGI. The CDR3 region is CASSSMGSSYDEQYF. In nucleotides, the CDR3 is TGTGCCAGCAGTTCCATGGGGTCGTCTTATGACGAGCAGTACTTC.

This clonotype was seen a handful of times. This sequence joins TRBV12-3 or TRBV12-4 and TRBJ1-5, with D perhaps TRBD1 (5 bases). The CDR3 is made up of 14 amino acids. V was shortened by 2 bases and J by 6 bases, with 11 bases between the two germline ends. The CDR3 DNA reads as TGTGCCAGCAGTTTACTCAGGGTGGGTCAGCCCCAGCATTTT. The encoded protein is CASSLLRVGQPQHF.

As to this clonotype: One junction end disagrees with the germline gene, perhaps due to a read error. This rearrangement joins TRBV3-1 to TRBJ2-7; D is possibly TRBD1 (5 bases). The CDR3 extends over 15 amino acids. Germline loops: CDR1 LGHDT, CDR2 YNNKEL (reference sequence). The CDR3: CASSQDGAGSDEQYF. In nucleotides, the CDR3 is TGTGCCAGCAGCCAAGATGGGGCAGGCTCCGACGAGCAGTACTTC.

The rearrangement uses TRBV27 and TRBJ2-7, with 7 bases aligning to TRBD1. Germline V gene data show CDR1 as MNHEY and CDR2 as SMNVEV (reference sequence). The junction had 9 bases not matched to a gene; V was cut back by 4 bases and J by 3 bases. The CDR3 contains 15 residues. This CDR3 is CASSYSGQVGYEQYF. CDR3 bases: TGTGCCAGCAGTTACTCAGGACAGGTAGGCTACGAGCAGTACTTC.

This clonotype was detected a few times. CDR3 sequence reads: CSASRGNNQPQHF. The CDR3 nucleotides are TGCAGTGCTAGCAGGGGAAACAATCAGCCCCAGCATTTT. V usage is TRBV20-1 and J usage is TRBJ1-5, with TRBD1 as a possible D gene (6 bases). The CDR3 is 13 residues long. V lost 3 bases, J lost 3 bases, and 9 bases lay in between. Per the germline V gene, CDR1 is DFQATT and CDR2 is SNEGSKA (reference sequence).

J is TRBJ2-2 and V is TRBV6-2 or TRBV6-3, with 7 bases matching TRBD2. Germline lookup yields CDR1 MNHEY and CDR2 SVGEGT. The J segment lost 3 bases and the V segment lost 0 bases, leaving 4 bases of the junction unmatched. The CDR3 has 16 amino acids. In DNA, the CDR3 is TGTGCCAGCAGTTACTCAGCTAGCGGCCACACCGGGGAGCTGTTTTTT. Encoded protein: CASSYSASGHTGELFF.

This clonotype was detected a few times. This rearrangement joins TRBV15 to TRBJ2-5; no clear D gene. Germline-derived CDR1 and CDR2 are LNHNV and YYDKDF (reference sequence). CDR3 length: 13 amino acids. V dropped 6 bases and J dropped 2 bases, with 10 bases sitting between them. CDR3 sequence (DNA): TGTGCCACCAGGGGGAAATCACAAGAGACCCAGTACTTC. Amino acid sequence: CATRGKSQETQYF.